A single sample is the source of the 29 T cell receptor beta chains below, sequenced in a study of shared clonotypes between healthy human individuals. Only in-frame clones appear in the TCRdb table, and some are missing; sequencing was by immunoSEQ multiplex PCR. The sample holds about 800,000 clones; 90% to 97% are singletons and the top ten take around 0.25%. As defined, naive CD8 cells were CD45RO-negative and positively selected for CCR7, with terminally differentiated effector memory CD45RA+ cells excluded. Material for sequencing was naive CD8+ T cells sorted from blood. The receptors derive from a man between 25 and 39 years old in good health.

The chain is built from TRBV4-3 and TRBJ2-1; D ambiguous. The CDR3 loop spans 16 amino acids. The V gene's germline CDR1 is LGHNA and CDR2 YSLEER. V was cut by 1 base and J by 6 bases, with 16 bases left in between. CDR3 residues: CASSQGNPTPLNEQFF. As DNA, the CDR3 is TGCGCCAGCAGCCAAGGGAATCCGACCCCCCTCAATGAGCAGTTCTTC.

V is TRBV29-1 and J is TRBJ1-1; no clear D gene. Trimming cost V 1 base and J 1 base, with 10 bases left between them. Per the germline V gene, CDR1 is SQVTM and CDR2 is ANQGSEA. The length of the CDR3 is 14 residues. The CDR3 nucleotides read TGCAGCGTTGAAGTAGACGGGAAGAACACTGAAGCTTTCTTT. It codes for CSVEVDGKNTEAFF.

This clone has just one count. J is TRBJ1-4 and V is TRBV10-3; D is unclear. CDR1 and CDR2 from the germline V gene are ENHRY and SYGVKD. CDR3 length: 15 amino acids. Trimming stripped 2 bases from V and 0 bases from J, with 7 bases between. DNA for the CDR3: TGTGCCATCAGTGAGGCCTCAGCAACTAATGAAAAACTGTTTTTT. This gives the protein CAISEASATNEKLFF.

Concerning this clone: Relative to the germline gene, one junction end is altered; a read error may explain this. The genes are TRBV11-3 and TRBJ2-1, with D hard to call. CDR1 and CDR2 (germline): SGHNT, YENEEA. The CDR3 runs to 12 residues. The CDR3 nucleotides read TGTGCCAGCAGCCTAGAAGGCAATGAGCAGTTCTTC. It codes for CASSLEGNEQFF.

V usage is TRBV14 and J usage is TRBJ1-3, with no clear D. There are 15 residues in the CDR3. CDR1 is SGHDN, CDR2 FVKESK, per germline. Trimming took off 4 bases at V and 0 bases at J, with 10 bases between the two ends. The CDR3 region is CASSPRGVSGNTIYF. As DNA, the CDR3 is TGTGCCAGCAGCCCTCGCGGGGTCTCTGGAAACACCATATATTTT.

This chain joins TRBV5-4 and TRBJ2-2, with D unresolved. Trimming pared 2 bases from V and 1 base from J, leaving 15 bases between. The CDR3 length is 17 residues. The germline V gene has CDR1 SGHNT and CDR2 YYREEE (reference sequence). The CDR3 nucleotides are TGTGCCAGCAGCTTAAATCCCAAGGATTTGAACACCGGGGAGCTGTTTTTT. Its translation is CASSLNPKDLNTGELFF.

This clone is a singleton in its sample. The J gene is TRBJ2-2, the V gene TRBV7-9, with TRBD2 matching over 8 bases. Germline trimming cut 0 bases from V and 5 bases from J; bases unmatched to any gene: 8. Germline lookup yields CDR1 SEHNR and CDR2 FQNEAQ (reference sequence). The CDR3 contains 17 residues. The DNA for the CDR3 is TGTGCCAGCAGCTTAGCGAACGCGGGAGGTCGTACCGGGGAGCTGTTTTTT. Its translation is CASSLANAGGRTGELFF.

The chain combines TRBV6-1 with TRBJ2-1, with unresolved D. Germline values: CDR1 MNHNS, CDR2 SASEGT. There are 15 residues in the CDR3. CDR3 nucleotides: TGTGCGGCGGTATATAGGGCCACGTTGTACAATGAGCAGTTCTTC. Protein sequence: CAAVYRATLYNEQFF.

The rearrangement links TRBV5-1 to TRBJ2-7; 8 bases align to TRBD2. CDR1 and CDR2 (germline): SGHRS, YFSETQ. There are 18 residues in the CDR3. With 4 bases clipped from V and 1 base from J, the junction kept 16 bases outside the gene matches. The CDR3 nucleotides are TGCGCCAGCAGCGGCGGACTAGCAGGTCCCGTTTCATCCTACGAGCAGTACTTC. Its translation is CASSGGLAGPVSSYEQYF.

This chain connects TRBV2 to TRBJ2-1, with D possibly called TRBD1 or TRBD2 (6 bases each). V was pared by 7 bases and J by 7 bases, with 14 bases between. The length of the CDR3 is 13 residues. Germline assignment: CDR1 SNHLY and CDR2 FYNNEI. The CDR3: CASTGEALNEQFF. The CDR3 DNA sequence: TGTGCCAGCACAGGGGAGGCGTTGAATGAGCAGTTCTTC. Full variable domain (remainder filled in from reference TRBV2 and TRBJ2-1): EPEVTQTPSHQVTQMGQEVILRCVPISNHLYFYWYRQILGQKVEFLVSFYNNEISEKSEIFDDQFSVERPDGSNFTLKIRSTKLEDSAMYFCASTGEALNEQFFGPGTRLTVL.

CDR3 in DNA: TGTGCCAGCTCACGGCCACAACACCTCTATGGCTACACCTTC. This encodes CASSRPQHLYGYTF. The chain carries TRBV18 and TRBJ1-2; D gene unclear. Trimming stripped 4 bases from V and 4 bases from J, with 13 bases between. The V gene's germline CDR1 is KGHSH and CDR2 LQKENI. This CDR3 is 14 amino acids long.

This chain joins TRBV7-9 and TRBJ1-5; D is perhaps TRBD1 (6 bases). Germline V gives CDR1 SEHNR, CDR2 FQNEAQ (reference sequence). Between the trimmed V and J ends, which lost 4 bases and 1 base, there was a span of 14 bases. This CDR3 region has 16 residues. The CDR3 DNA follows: TGTGCCAGCAGCTCCAGGGGAGTGTCGAGCAATCAGCCCCAGCATTTT. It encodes CASSSRGVSSNQPQHF.

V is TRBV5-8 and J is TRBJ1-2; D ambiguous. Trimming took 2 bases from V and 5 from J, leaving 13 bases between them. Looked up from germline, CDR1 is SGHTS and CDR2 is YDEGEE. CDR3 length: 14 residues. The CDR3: CASSFSTGGYGYTF. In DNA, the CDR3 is TGTGCCAGCAGCTTTTCGACGGGCGGATATGGCTACACCTTC. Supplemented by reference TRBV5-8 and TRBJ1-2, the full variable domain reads EAGVTQSPTHLIKTRGQQATLRCSPISGHTSVYWYQQALGLGLQFLLWYDEGEERNRGNFPPRFSGRQFPNYSSELNVNALELEDSALYLCASSFSTGGYGYTFGSGTRLTVV.

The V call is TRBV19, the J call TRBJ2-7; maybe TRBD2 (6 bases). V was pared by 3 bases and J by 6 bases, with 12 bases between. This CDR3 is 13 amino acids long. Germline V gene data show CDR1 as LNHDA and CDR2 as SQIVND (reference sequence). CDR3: CASSIAGSGEQYF. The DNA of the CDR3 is TGTGCCAGTAGTATTGCCGGTAGCGGCGAGCAGTACTTC.

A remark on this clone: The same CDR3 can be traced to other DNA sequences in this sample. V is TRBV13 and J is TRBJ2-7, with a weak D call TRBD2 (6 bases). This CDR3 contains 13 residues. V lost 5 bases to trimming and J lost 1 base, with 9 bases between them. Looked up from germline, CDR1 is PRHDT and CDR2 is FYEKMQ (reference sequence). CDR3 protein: CASSLGSSYEQYF. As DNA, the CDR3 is TGTGCCAGCAGCCTCGGGAGTTCCTACGAGCAGTACTTC.

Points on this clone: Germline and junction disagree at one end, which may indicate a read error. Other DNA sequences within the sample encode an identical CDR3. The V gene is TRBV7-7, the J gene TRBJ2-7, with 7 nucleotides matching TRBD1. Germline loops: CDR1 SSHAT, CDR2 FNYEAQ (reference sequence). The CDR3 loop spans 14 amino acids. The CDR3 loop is CASSLGDSSYEQYF. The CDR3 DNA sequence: TGTGCTAGCAGCCTAGGGGACAGCTCCTACGAGCAGTACTTC.

The CDR3 DNA follows: TGTGCCAGCACCGCAGGGATCCAACCGTATGGCTACACCTTC. It codes for CASTAGIQPYGYTF. The V and J genes are TRBV28 and TRBJ1-2; tentatively, D is TRBD1 (5 bases). The V gene's germline CDR1 is MDHEN and CDR2 SYDVKM. The V end lost 7 bases, the J end lost 5 bases, and 17 bases lay between the germline ends. This CDR3 contains 14 residues.

This CDR3 is CASSLGLGGGLSTDTQYF. The CDR3 region has the DNA TGTGCCAGCAGCTTAGGCCTGGGGGGAGGACTCAGCACAGATACGCAGTATTTT. This chain joins TRBV13 and TRBJ2-3, with a tentative D call TRBD2 (6 bases). Per the germline V gene, CDR1 is PRHDT and CDR2 is FYEKMQ (reference sequence). Trimming cost V 0 bases and J 0 bases, with 16 bases left between them. The CDR3 covers 18 residues.

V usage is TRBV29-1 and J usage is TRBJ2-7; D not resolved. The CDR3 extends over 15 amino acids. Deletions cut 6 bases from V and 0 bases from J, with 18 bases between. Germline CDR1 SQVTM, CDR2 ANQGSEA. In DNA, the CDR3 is TGCAGCGTAGAGATTCCGACTGATAGCTCCTACGAGCAGTACTTC. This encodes CSVEIPTDSSYEQYF.

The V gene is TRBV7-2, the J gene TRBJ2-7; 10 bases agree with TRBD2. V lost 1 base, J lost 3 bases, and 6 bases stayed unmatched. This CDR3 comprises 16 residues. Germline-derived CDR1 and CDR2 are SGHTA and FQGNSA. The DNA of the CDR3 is TGTGCCAGCAGCTTAGTGCCAGCGGGAGGGCGCTACGAGCAGTACTTC. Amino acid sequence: CASSLVPAGGRYEQYF.

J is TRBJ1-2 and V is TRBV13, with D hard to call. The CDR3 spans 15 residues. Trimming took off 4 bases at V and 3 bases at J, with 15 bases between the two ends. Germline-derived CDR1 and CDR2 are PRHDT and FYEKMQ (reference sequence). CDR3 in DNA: TGTGCCAGCAGCTCTGGGTCGGAAAGGGACTATGGCTACACCTTC. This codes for CASSSGSERDYGYTF.

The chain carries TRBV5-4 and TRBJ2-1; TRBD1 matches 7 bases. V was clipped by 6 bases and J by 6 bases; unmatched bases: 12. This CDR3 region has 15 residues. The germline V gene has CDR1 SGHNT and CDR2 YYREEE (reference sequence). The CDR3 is CASTTGAFNSNEQFF. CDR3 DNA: TGTGCCAGCACCACAGGGGCGTTTAACTCCAATGAGCAGTTCTTC.

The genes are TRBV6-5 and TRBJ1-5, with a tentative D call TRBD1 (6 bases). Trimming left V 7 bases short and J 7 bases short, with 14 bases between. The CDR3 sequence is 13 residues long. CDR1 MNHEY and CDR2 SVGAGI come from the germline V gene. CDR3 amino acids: CASKAGELQPQHF. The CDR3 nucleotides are TGTGCCAGCAAGGCAGGGGAACTCCAGCCCCAGCATTTT.

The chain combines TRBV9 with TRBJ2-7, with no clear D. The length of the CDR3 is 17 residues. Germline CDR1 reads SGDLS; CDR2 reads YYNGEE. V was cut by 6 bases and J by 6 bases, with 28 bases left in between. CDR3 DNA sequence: TGTGCCAGCAAGGGTCAGCGAGCTACGCCCAATCTGGGCGAGCAGTACTTC. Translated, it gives CASKGQRATPNLGEQYF.

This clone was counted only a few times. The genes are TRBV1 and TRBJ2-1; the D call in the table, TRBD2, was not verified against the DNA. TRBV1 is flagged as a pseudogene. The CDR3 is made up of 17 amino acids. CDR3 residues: CTSSQRAATSPYNEQFF. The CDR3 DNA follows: TGCACCAGCAGCCAGAGGGCTGCGACTAGCCCTTACAATGAGCAGTTCTTC.

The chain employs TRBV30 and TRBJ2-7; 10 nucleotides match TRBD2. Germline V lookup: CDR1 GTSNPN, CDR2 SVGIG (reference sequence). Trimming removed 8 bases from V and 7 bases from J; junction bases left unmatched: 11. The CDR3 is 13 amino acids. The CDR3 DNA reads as TGTGCCCGATCTAGCGGGAGTACAAGTGAGCAGTACTTC. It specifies CARSSGSTSEQYF. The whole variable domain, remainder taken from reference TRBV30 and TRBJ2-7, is SQTIHQWPATLVQPVGSPLSLECTVEGTSNPNLYWYRQAAGRGLQLLFYSVGIGQISSEVPQNLSASRPQDRQFILSSKKLLLSDSGFYLCARSSGSTSEQYFGPGTRLTVT.

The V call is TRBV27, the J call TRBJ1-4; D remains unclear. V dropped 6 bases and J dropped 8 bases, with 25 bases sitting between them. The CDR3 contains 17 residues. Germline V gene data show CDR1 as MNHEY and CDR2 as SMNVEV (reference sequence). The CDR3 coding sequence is TGTGCCAGCAGACGGCACCAAGACCGGCAGGATGTGGAAAAACTGTTTTTT. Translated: CASRRHQDRQDVEKLFF.

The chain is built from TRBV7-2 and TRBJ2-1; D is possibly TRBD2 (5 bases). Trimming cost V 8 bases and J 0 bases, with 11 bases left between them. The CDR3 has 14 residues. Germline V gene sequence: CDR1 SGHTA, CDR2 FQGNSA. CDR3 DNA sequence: TGTGCCAGCGGAATACTAGACTCCTACAATGAGCAGTTCTTC. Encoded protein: CASGILDSYNEQFF.

CDR3 coding DNA: TGTGCCAGCAGTTTATTATCCCCCACAGGGGGCTTCTCCTACGAGCAGTACTTC. It is translated as CASSLLSPTGGFSYEQYF. The rearrangement uses TRBV27 and TRBJ2-7, with TRBD1 matching over 9 bases. The CDR3 contains 18 residues. CDR1 is MNHEY, CDR2 SMNVEV, per germline (reference sequence). With V trimmed by 1 base and J by 0 bases, 10 bases remained unmatched.